This T cell receptor beta chain comes out of a study of metastatic and nonmetastatic thyroid tumors. This clone has only a few counts. Looked up from germline, CDR1 is DFQATT and CDR2 is SNEGSKA (reference sequence). The CDR3 has 13 amino acids. The V and J ends lost 5 bases and 2 bases, in that order; junction bases with no gene match: 3. Thyroid surgery took place with no prior treatment in any patient. TCRdb used MiXCR to call clones anew from the PCR reads. The top ten clones hold over 8% of a sample with more than 40,000 clones, roughly 27% of them seen once. V usage is TRBV20-1 and J usage is TRBJ2-4; 7 positions agree with TRBD1. Sequences were obtained from blood. This receptor was identified in a male donor with papillary thyroid cancer or a benign thyroid nodule (not recorded which). Some clones in this sample may be carry-over from other donors' samples. The CDR3 here is CSARTGSKNIQYF. The CDR3 coding sequence is TGCAGTGCTCGGACAGGCTCCAAAAACATTCAGTACTTC.